A selection of T cell receptor beta chains follows, all from one sample in a study of T cell responses to AZD1222 COVID-19 vaccine. Sequenced by immunoSEQ multiplex PCR; TCRdb stores in-frame clones only, minus some. Counted here are about 200,000 clones, just over 90% occurring once; the ten biggest clones make up 3.6%. Sequenced material: peripheral blood, taken 28 days after the second dose of the MenACWY control vaccine. Every receptor here comes from an adult who received the MenACWY meningococcal vaccine as a control. Each CDR3 is given with its conserved first and last residue. A D gene is named only where the DNA matches it firmly. Rows give clone size only sometimes, using once, few, many, or a class for an expanded clone.

TRBJ2-1 12 . TRBV5-1 once TGCGCCAGCAGCTTTGCGGGTAATGAGCAGTTCTTC CASSFAGNEQFF
TRBJ1-4 14 . TRBV3-1/TRBV3-2 . TGTGCCAGCAGGCGCGCACCGGAGGAGGAAAAACTGTTTTTT CASRRAPEEEKLFF
TRBJ1-1 17 TRBD1 TRBV18 . TGTGCCAGCTCACAAACTGGGACAGTATCCCTGAACACTGAAGCTTTCTTT CASSQTGTVSLNTEAFF
TRBJ2-7 11 . TRBV12-3/TRBV12-4 . TGTGCCAGCCTAGGGGGAGGCGAGCAGTACTTC CASLGGGEQYF
TRBJ1-2 13 . TRBV14 . TGTGCCAGCAGCCAAGAAGGCCTTTATGGCTACACCTTC CASSQEGLYGYTF
TRBJ2-2 12 . TRBV6-5 . TGTGCCAGCAGGAGGGGCGCCGGGGAGCTGTTTTTT CASRRGAGELFF
TRBJ2-7 13 . TRBV23-1 few TGCGCCAGAGCTCCGGACAGCTACTACGAGCAGTACTTC CARAPDSYYEQYF
TRBJ2-5 11 . TRBV6-2/TRBV6-3 . TGTGCCAGCAGTTACTCGGAGACCCAGTACTTC CASSYSETQYF
TRBJ1-1 14 . TRBV7-8 . TGTGCCAGCAGCTCAGGCGGGGGCAAGCCTGAAGCTTTCTTT CASSSGGGKPEAFF
TRBJ2-5 18 TRBD2 TRBV18 once TGTGCCAGCTCACAGAGGGGCCCCGGGACTAGCGCTCAAGAGACCCAGTACTTC CASSQRGPGTSAQETQYF
TRBJ2-2 14 . TRBV5-1 . TGCGCCAGCAGCTTACGGGGGAACACCGGGGAGCTGTTTTTT CASSLRGNTGELFF
TRBJ1-2 16 . TRBV5-6 . TGTGCCAGCAGCTTGGCCGGGGGGGCGCGAGACTATGGCTACACCTTC CASSLAGGARDYGYTF
TRBJ2-5 14 . TRBV2 . TGTGCCAGCAGTACCAACCAGTACCAAGAGACCCAGTACTTC CASSTNQYQETQYF
TRBJ2-1 10 . TRBV7-9 . TGTGCCAGCAGCCTAGGTGAGCAGTTCTTC CASSLGEQFF
TRBJ1-4 15 . TRBV7-2 . TGTGCCAGCAGTTTCGCCACGGGAGGGAATGAAAAACTGTTTTTT CASSFATGGNEKLFF
TRBJ1-4 13 . TRBV15 . TGTGCCACCAGCAGCTGGACAGCCCAAGGACTGTTTTTT CATSSWTAQGLFF
TRBJ1-6 17 . TRBV5-6 . TGTGCCAGCAGCAGCGGGACTGACAGCTCCTATAATTCACCCCTCCACTTT CASSSGTDSSYNSPLHF
TRBJ2-2 15 . TRBV10-3 . TGTGCCATCAGACAATCGGGGCGTAACACCGGGGAGCTGTTTTTT CAIRQSGRNTGELFF
TRBJ1-4 14 . TRBV30 . TGTGCCTCCATGCCGGGACCCATAAGAGAAAAACTGTTTTTT CASMPGPIREKLFF
TRBJ2-7 13 . TRBV9 . TGTGCCAGCAGCGTTGGGGACTGGTACGAGCAGTACTTC CASSVGDWYEQYF
TRBJ1-5 14 . TRBV16 . TGTGCCAGCAGCCAATCTGGGGCGGGCCAGCCCCAGCATTTT CASSQSGAGQPQHF
TRBJ2-3 16 TRBD2 TRBV5-1 once TGCGCCAGCAGCTTGGTACTAGCGGGATTCACAGATACGCAGTATTTT CASSLVLAGFTDTQYF
TRBJ1-6 14 . TRBV6-1 . TGTGCCAGCAGTGAATCAGGGGACATCCCCTCCCTCCACTTT CASSESGDIPSLHF
TRBJ2-7 15 . TRBV4-3 . TGCGCCAGCAGCCAAGTTTGGGCAACCTCCTACGAGCAGTACTTC CASSQVWATSYEQYF
TRBJ2-5 15 . TRBV6-2/TRBV6-3 . TGTGCCAGCAGTTTCCTCCGGGGAGGCGGGGAGACCCAGTACTTC CASSFLRGGGETQYF
TRBJ1-6 15 . TRBV5-6 . TGTGCCAGCAGCTTGGGAAGCTCCTATAATTCACCCCTCCACTTT CASSLGSSYNSPLHF